The T cell receptor (beta chain) described here comes from a study of radiation and T cells in renal cell carcinoma. Whole-study results and caveats: In blood, top tumor clones expanded by 2 weeks, shrinking by 4.

A note on this clone: Its antigen is unknown.

Produced via immunoSEQ multiplex PCR; TCRdb's table is partial and in-frame only. The sample lists more than 120,000 clones; about 88% were seen once. The germline V gene encodes CDR1 LNHNV and CDR2 YYDKDF (reference sequence). This CDR3 contains 15 residues. Trimming took 5 bases from V and 1 from J, leaving 15 bases between them. Stated time point: blood 4 weeks post-SBRT, at nephrectomy. As to treatment: 15 Gy SBRT to primary tumor, nephrectomy 4 weeks later. Radiation-treated patients gave blood at baseline, week 2 and week 4. This sequence joins TRBV15 and TRBJ2-7; D gene unclear. This TCR was sampled from a woman between 45 and 60 years old with renal cell carcinoma. The sequenced sample was blood, obtained from a patient whose treatment included radiotherapy and nephrectomy. The CDR3 protein is CATSESGRKSYEQYF. The CDR3 DNA reads TGTGCCACCAGCGAGTCCGGACGCAAATCCTACGAGCAGTACTTC. Looking up the rest from reference TRBV15 and TRBJ2-7 gives the full variable domain: DAMVIQNPRYQVTQFGKPVTLSCSQTLNHNVMYWYQQKSSQAPKLLFHYYDKDFNNEADTPDNFQSRRPNTSFCFLDIRSPGLGDTAMYLCATSESGRKSYEQYFGPGTRLTVT.